These 28 T cell receptor beta chains share one sample of origin, sequenced in a study of CD8 T cells in ankylosing spondylitis. Broader study findings: Typical of ankylosing spondylitis blood, it appeared, was a TCR beta motif of several highly homologous variants.

Antigens for these TCRs are unknown. TCRdb processed the 5' RACE reads anew with MiXCR; each CDR3 protein has one entry. The table has about 500,000 distinct CDR3 sequences, approximately 11% seen once. Sequencing input: blood, either unsorted or a sorted T cell fraction (not recorded which). These receptors originate from a male donor with ankylosing spondylitis.

There are a few counts of this clonotype. The chain joins TRBV5-1 to TRBJ1-2; TRBD1 matches 7 bases. The length of the CDR3 is 14 residues. The V gene end was trimmed by 3 bases and the J gene end by 2 bases; junction bases not matched to a gene: 4. Germline lookup yields CDR1 SGHRS and CDR2 YFSETQ. In DNA form, the CDR3 reads TGCGCCAGCAGCTCTAGACAGGGAAACTATGGCTACACCTTC. This codes for CASSSRQGNYGYTF.

This clonotype showed up just a few times. V gene TRBV20-1 combines with J gene TRBJ1-1; 11 nucleotides align to TRBD1. The CDR3 covers 15 residues. V lost 3 bases and J lost 6; bases outside the gene matches: 9. Germline V gives CDR1 DFQATT, CDR2 SNEGSKA (reference sequence). Written as DNA, the CDR3 is TGCAGTGCTAGTTTAATGGGACAGGGGGTTCCTGAAGCTTTCTTT. This gives the protein CSASLMGQGVPEAFF.

This clonotype was seen more than once but under ten times. The rearrangement links TRBV20-1 to TRBJ2-6; the match to TRBD1 covers 8 bases. Germline V gene sequence: CDR1 DFQATT, CDR2 SNEGSKA (reference sequence). There are 16 residues in the CDR3. V was pared by 0 bases and J by 3 bases, with 4 bases of the junction left unmatched. CDR3 protein: CSARDPGQGGANVLTF. DNA of the CDR3: TGCAGTGCTAGAGACCCCGGACAGGGTGGGGCCAACGTCCTGACTTTC.

This chain joins TRBV3-1 and TRBJ2-2; 7 bases align to TRBD2. V gave up 4 bases and J gave up 5 bases; unmatched junction bases: 16. This CDR3 is 18 amino acids long. Germline CDR1 is LGHDT and CDR2 is YNNKEL (reference sequence). The CDR3, as DNA: TGTGCCAGCAGCCCTAACCCTAGCGGCCTGGGCCCAACCGGGGAGCTGTTTTTT. Protein product: CASSPNPSGLGPTGELFF.

The gene calls are TRBV19 and TRBJ2-2, with D unclear. This CDR3 comprises 13 residues. Germline V gene lookup returns CDR1 LNHDA and CDR2 SQIVND (reference sequence). The V end lost 10 bases, the J end lost 8 bases, and 17 bases lay between the germline ends. This chain's CDR3 is CAIRVTQLGELFF. CDR3 DNA: TGTGCCATCCGGGTCACTCAGCTTGGGGAGCTGTTTTTT.

The V gene is TRBV7-9, the J gene TRBJ2-1; TRBD2 matches 9 bases. Germline-derived CDR1 and CDR2 are SEHNR and FQNEAQ (reference sequence). Germline trimming cut 6 bases from V and 1 base from J; bases unmatched to any gene: 10. The CDR3 is 17 amino acids. Here the CDR3 DNA reads TGTGCCAGCAGTATGGAAGGCAGCGGGAGGTCCTACAATGAGCAGTTCTTC. It specifies CASSMEGSGRSYNEQFF. Using reference TRBV7-9 and TRBJ2-1 for the parts outside the CDR3, the full variable domain is DTGVSQNPRHKITKRGQNVTFRCDPISEHNRLYWYRQTLGQGPEFLTYFQNEAQLEKSRLLSDRFSAERPKGSFSTLEIQRTEQGDSAMYLCASSMEGSGRSYNEQFFGPGTRLTVL.

The CDR3 region is CASSEAVGTTGDEQFF. The CDR3 DNA reads TGTGCCAGCAGTGAAGCGGTGGGGACTACTGGGGATGAGCAGTTCTTC. The V call is TRBV6-1, the J call TRBJ2-1; the match to TRBD2 covers 7 bases. Trimming cost V 0 bases and J 8 bases; bases outside gene matches: 10. This CDR3 is 16 amino acids long. CDR1 is MNHNS and CDR2 is SASEGT in the germline V gene.

In this sample, this clonotype turned up a few times. The chain combines TRBV5-1 with TRBJ1-6, with unresolved D. The CDR3 covers 16 residues. V lost 6 bases to trimming and J lost 7 bases, with 20 bases between them. Per germline, CDR1 SGHRS and CDR2 YFSETQ. The CDR3 spells CASTPSGGEENSPLHF. As DNA, the CDR3 is TGCGCCAGCACCCCATCCGGTGGGGAAGAAAATTCACCCCTCCACTTT. Full variable domain (rest looked up from reference TRBV5-1 and TRBJ1-6): KAGVTQTPRYLIKTRGQQVTLSCSPISGHRSVSWYQQTPGQGLQFLFEYFSETQRNKGNFPGRFSGRQFSNSRSEMNVSTLELGDSALYLCASTPSGGEENSPLHFGNGTRLTVT.

The CDR3 sequence is CSAGPGLAGLGQFF. The CDR3 bases are TGCAGCGCCGGTCCAGGACTAGCGGGACTAGGGCAGTTCTTC. V and J are TRBV29-1 and TRBJ2-1; 12 bases are shared with TRBD2. V dropped 7 bases and J dropped 12; count of bases not matched to a gene: 13. This CDR3 has 14 amino acids. Germline CDR1 is SQVTM and CDR2 is ANQGSEA.

This clonotype occurred a few times. The rearrangement joins TRBV12-3 or TRBV12-4 to TRBJ2-1; D unresolved. The length of the CDR3 is 16 residues. V lost 6 bases and J 0 bases, leaving 15 bases between the germline ends. The CDR3 DNA follows: TGTGCCAGCAGCAAGGGCCTAGGAACCTCCTACAATGAGCAGTTCTTC. It codes for CASSKGLGTSYNEQFF.

This chain connects TRBV18 to TRBJ1-3; D remains unclear. V shed 4 bases and J shed 0 bases, with 7 bases lying between them. Germline lookup yields CDR1 KGHSH and CDR2 LQKENI. The length of the CDR3 is 14 residues. CDR3 loop: CASSLQDSGNTIYF. The CDR3 nucleotides are TGTGCCAGCTCACTGCAAGACTCTGGAAACACCATATATTTT.

This clonotype turned up a few times. In nucleotides, the CDR3 is TGCAGTGCTAGAGTGGGGGGAGGGCTTCTCAATCAGCCCCAGCATTTT. This codes for CSARVGGGLLNQPQHF. This chain links TRBV20-1 with TRBJ1-5; D might be TRBD1 (5 bases). Between the trimmed V and J ends, which lost 1 base and 3 bases, there was a span of 16 bases. The CDR3 length is 16 residues. The germline V gene has CDR1 DFQATT and CDR2 SNEGSKA (reference sequence).

J is TRBJ2-2 and V is TRBV15; D remains ambiguous. The CDR3 has 13 amino acids. Deletions cut 7 bases from V and 6 bases from J, with 12 bases between. The V gene's germline CDR1 is LNHNV and CDR2 YYDKDF (reference sequence). The CDR3 protein is CATNADISGELFF. CDR3 coding DNA: TGTGCCACCAACGCAGACATTTCCGGGGAGCTGTTTTTT.

This clonotype was detected a few times. This chain joins TRBV5-1 and TRBJ1-1, with TRBD1 as a possible D gene (5 bases). The CDR3 runs 15 residues. Germline assignment: CDR1 SGHRS and CDR2 YFSETQ. The germline V and J ends were trimmed by 0 bases and 6 bases, with 15 bases remaining between them. The CDR3 loop is CASSLEWGESPEAFF. CDR3 nucleotides: TGCGCCAGCAGCTTGGAGTGGGGGGAAAGCCCTGAAGCTTTCTTT.

The table lists this clonotype with a few counts. The rearrangement joins TRBV10-3 to TRBJ1-5, with 7 positions matching TRBD1. The V segment lost 3 bases and the J segment 3 bases; nucleotides outside the gene matches: 5. Germline loops: CDR1 ENHRY, CDR2 SYGVKD. CDR3 length: 15 residues. CDR3 DNA sequence: TGTGCCATCAGTGACCAGGGACAGAACAATCAGCCCCAGCATTTT. It translates to CAISDQGQNNQPQHF.

This clonotype was seen a handful of times. This chain connects TRBV18 to TRBJ2-7, with 7 bases aligning to TRBD2. Germline V lookup: CDR1 KGHSH, CDR2 LQKENI. The CDR3 extends over 16 amino acids. J was trimmed by 0 bases and V by 1 base; bases with no gene match: 6. The CDR3 DNA sequence: TGTGCCAGCTCACCACGGCAAGCGGGGAACTCCTACGAGCAGTACGTC. Its translation is CASSPRQAGNSYEQYV.

This clonotype was seen a handful of times. The gene calls are TRBV3-1 and TRBJ2-7; 11 nucleotides match TRBD2. The J segment lost 0 bases and the V segment lost 0 bases, leaving 10 bases of the junction unmatched. The CDR3 runs 19 residues. Germline V gene lookup returns CDR1 LGHDT and CDR2 YNNKEL (reference sequence). The CDR3 DNA reads as TGTGCCAGCAGCCAAGATGGGTTAGCGGGAGGGCTTACCTCCTACGAGCAGTACGTC. This sequence encodes CASSQDGLAGGLTSYEQYV.

The chain has TRBV29-1 and TRBJ1-1; TRBD1 agrees at 9 bases. Looked up from germline, CDR1 is SQVTM and CDR2 is ANQGSEA. After removal of 6 bases from V and 0 bases from J, the junction contained 8 bases not matched to a gene. The CDR3 is made up of 15 amino acids. The CDR3 loop is CSVRDRVAMNTEAFF. For the CDR3, the DNA is TGCAGCGTCCGGGACAGGGTTGCCATGAACACTGAAGCTTTCTTT.

This clonotype was recorded many times. This chain links TRBV7-2 with TRBJ2-2; D ambiguous. The length of the CDR3 is 16 residues. Germline loops: CDR1 SGHTA, CDR2 FQGNSA. Trimming took off 3 bases at V and 1 base at J, with 12 bases between the two ends. CDR3 nucleotides: TGTGCCAGCAGCTTCGTCCAAGTTGAGAACACCGGGGAGCTGTTTTTT. Its translation: CASSFVQVENTGELFF.

This clonotype was picked up many times. This rearrangement joins TRBV5-1 to TRBJ2-5, with 7 positions matching TRBD2. V shed 0 bases, J shed 3 bases, and the junction held 5 bases outside the gene matches. This CDR3 region has 15 residues. Germline lookup yields CDR1 SGHRS and CDR2 YFSETQ. Here the CDR3 DNA reads TGCGCCAGCAGCTTGGATTCGAGCGGGGAAGAGACCCAGTACTTC. Its protein product is CASSLDSSGEETQYF.

The table lists this clonotype with a few counts. V is TRBV7-8 and J is TRBJ2-3; no clear D gene. Germline CDR1 reads SGHVS; CDR2 reads FQNEAQ. CDR3 size: 14 residues. The V and J ends lost 1 base and 4 bases respectively, with 9 bases between them. This CDR3 is CASSLGGFADTQYF. CDR3 DNA sequence: TGTGCCAGCAGCTTAGGGGGTTTCGCAGATACGCAGTATTTT.

This clonotype was seen only a few times. The chain carries TRBV20-1 and TRBJ1-6; D uncertain. Germline CDR1 and CDR2: DFQATT and SNEGSKA (reference sequence). The CDR3 runs 15 residues. Between the trimmed V and J ends, which lost 3 bases and 6 bases, there was a span of 15 bases. The CDR3 here is CSASPARGVNSPLHF. The CDR3 coding sequence is TGCAGTGCTAGTCCAGCCCGCGGGGTTAATTCACCCCTCCACTTT.

This chain uses TRBV7-8 with TRBJ1-1; D may be TRBD1 (5 bases). Trimming removed 2 bases at V and 4 bases at J, with 14 bases between. The CDR3 covers 15 residues. Germline V lookup: CDR1 SGHVS, CDR2 FQNEAQ. The CDR3 spells CASSLRIGDTTEAFF. DNA of the CDR3: TGTGCCAGCAGCTTAAGGATAGGGGATACCACTGAAGCTTTCTTT. Drawing the rest from reference TRBV7-8 and TRBJ1-1, the complete variable domain is GAGVSQSPRYKVAKRGQDVALRCDPISGHVSLFWYQQALGQGPEFLTYFQNEAQLDKSGLPSDRFFAERPEGSVSTLKIQRTQQEDSAVYLCASSLRIGDTTEAFFGQGTRLTVV.

In this sample, this clonotype turned up a few times. The chain uses TRBV11-2 and TRBJ2-7; TRBD1 matches 8 bases. The V gene's germline CDR1 is SGHAT and CDR2 FQNNGV. V was clipped by 5 bases and J by 3 bases; unmatched bases: 6. This CDR3 has 14 residues. This chain's CDR3 is CASSLGQEGYEQYF. CDR3 nucleotide sequence: TGTGCCAGCAGCCTGGGACAGGAGGGCTACGAGCAGTACTTC. Complete variable domain (other parts from reference TRBV11-2 and TRBJ2-7): EAGVAQSPRYKIIEKRQSVAFWCNPISGHATLYWYQQILGQGPKLLIQFQNNGVVDDSQLPKDRFSAERLKGVDSTLKIQPAKLEDSAVYLCASSLGQEGYEQYFGPGTRLTVT.

This clonotype was detected a few times. The gene calls are TRBV25-1 and TRBJ1-3; D not certain. CDR3 length equals 14 residues. CDR1 MGHDK and CDR2 SYGVNS come from the germline V gene. The V end was cut by 5 bases, the J end by 2 bases, with 10 bases between. CDR3 DNA sequence: TGTGCCAGCAGTTCACTTACCCCTGGAAACACCATATATTTT. Its translation is CASSSLTPGNTIYF.

This clonotype was seen only a few times. The chain combines TRBV19 with TRBJ2-1; 10 nucleotides line up with TRBD2. The CDR3 spans 15 residues. Germline CDR1 and CDR2: LNHDA and SQIVND (reference sequence). Trimming cost V 5 bases and J 9 bases; bases outside gene matches: 10. CDR3 bases: TGTGCCAGTAGTCCCGGGACTAGCGCCAGGGGTGAGCAGTTCTTC. Residues: CASSPGTSARGEQFF.

V usage is TRBV20-1 and J usage is TRBJ1-1, with D possibly matching TRBD1 (5 bases). The CDR3 consists of 13 residues. Germline V gene sequence: CDR1 DFQATT, CDR2 SNEGSKA (reference sequence). With 1 base removed from V and 5 bases from J, the gap between germline ends came to 11 bases. This CDR3 is CSARVPGRTEAFF. The CDR3 DNA reads as TGCAGTGCTAGAGTCCCAGGGAGGACTGAAGCTTTCTTT.

In its sample, this clonotype was seen a few times. This chain joins TRBV20-1 and TRBJ2-1; D perhaps matches TRBD1 (5 bases). The CDR3 loop spans 15 amino acids. Trimming removed 3 bases at V and 0 bases at J, with 12 bases between. Germline CDR1 and CDR2: DFQATT and SNEGSKA (reference sequence). The CDR3 region is CSARQGSGSYNEQFF. CDR3 DNA sequence: TGCAGTGCTAGGCAGGGTTCGGGCTCCTACAATGAGCAGTTCTTC.